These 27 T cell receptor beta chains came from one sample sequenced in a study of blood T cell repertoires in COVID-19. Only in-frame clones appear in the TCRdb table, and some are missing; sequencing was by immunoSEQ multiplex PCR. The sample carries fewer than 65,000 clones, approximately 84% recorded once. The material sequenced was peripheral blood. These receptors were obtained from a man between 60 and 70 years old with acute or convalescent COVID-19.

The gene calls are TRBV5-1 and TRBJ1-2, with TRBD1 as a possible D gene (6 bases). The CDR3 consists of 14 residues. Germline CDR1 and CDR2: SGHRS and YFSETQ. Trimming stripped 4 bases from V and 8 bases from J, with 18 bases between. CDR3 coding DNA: TGCGCCAGCAGCCTAGATGGGACACTGCGAGGCTACACCTTC. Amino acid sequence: CASSLDGTLRGYTF.

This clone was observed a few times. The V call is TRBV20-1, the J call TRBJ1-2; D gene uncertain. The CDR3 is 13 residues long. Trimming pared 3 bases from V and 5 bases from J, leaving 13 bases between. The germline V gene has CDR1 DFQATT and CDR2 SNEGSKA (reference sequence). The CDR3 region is CSASEQVAYGYTF. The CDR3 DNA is TGCAGTGCTAGTGAGCAGGTCGCGTATGGCTACACCTTC.

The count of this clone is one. DNA for the CDR3: TGTGCCAGCTCACCCACATCTTCCTCTAACTATGGCTACACCTTC. Residues: CASSPTSSSNYGYTF. The rearrangement joins TRBV18 to TRBJ1-2; unclear D gene. Trimming removed 3 bases from V and 0 bases from J, with 11 bases in between. This CDR3 region has 15 residues. Looked up from germline, CDR1 is KGHSH and CDR2 is LQKENI.

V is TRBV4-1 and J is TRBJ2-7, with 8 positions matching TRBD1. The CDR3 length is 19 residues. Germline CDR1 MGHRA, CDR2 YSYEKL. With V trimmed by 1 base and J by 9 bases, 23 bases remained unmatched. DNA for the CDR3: TGCGCCAGCAGCCAAGCAATCGCAGGGGGCGCAGGTGGGGCTGGCGGGCAGTACTTC. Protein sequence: CASSQAIAGGAGGAGGQYF.

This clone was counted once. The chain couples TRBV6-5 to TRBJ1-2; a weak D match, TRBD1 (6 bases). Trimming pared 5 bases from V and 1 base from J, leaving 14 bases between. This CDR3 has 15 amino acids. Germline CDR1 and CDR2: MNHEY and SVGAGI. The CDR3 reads CASSIEGHLNYGYTF. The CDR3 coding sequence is TGTGCCAGCAGTATAGAGGGACACCTTAACTATGGCTACACCTTC.

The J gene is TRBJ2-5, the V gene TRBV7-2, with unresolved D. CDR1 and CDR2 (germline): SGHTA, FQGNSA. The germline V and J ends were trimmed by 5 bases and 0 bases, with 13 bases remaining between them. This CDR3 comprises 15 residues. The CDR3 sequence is CASSPSAAYQETQYF. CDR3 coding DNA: TGTGCCAGCAGCCCCTCGGCGGCGTACCAAGAGACCCAGTACTTC.

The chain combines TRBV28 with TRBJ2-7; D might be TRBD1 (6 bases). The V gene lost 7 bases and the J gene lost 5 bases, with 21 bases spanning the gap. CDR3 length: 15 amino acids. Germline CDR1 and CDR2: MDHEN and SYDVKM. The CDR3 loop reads CASNPRGSGGNEQYF. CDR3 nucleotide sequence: TGTGCCAGCAACCCTCGAGGGTCTGGGGGCAACGAGCAGTACTTC.

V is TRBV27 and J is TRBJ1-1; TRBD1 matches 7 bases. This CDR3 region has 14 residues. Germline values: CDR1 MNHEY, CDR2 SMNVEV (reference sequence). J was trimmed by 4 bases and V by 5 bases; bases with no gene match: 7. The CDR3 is CASSGAGGSTEAFF. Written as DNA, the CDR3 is TGTGCCAGCAGTGGGGCAGGGGGGAGCACTGAAGCTTTCTTT.

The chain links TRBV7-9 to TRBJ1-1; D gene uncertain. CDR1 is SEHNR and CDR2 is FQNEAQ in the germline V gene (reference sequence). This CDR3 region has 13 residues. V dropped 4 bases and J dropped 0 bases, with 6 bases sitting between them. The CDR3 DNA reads TGTGCCAGCAGCTCCGGGATGAACACTGAAGCTTTCTTT. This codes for CASSSGMNTEAFF.

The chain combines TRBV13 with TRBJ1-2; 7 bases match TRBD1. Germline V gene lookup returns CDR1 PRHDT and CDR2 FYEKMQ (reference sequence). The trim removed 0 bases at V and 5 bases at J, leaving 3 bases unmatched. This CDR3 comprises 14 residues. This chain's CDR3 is CASSLGTGEYGYTF. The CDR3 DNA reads TGTGCCAGCAGCTTAGGTACAGGGGAATATGGCTACACCTTC.

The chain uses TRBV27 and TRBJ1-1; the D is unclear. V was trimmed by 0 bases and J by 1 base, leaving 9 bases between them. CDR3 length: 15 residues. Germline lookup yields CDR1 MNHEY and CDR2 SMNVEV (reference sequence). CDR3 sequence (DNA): TGTGCCAGCAGTTTATCGGCGGGTCAGAACACTGAAGCTTTCTTT. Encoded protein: CASSLSAGQNTEAFF.

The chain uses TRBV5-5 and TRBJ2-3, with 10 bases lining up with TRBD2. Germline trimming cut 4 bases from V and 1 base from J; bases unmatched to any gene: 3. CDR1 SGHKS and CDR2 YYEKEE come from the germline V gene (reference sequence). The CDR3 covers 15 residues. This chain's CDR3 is CASSRTSGRTDTQYF. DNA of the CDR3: TGTGCCAGCAGCCGGACTAGCGGACGCACAGATACGCAGTATTTT.

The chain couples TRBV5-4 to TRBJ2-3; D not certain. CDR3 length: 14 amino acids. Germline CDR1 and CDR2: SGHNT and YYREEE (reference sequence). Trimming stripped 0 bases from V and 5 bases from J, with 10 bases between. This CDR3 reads CASSLGSLRDTQYF. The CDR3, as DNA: TGTGCCAGCAGCTTGGGATCATTGAGAGATACGCAGTATTTT.

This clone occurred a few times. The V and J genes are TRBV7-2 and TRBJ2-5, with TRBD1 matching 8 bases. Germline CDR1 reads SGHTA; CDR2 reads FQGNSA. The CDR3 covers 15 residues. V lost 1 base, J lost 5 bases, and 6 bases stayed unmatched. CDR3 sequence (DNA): TGTGCCAGCAGCTTAGGGGGACAGGCGTATGAGACCCAGTACTTC. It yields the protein CASSLGGQAYETQYF.

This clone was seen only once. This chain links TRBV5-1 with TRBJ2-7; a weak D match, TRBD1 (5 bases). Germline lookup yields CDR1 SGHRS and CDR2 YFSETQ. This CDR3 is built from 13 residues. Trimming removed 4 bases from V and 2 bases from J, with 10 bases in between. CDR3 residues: CASSPDKTYEQYF. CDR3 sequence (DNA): TGCGCCAGCAGCCCGGACAAGACCTACGAGCAGTACTTC.

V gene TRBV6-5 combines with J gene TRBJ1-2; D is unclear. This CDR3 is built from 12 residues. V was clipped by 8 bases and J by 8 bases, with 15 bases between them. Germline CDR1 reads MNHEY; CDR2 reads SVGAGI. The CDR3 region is CASFRAAEGYTF. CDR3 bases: TGTGCCAGCTTTCGGGCAGCGGAAGGCTACACCTTC.

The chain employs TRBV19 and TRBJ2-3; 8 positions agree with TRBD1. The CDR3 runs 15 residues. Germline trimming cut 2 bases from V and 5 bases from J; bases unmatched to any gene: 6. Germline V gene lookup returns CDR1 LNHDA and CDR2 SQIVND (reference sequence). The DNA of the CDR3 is TGTGCCAGTAGTATAAGACAGGGGTCCGGAGATACGCAGTATTTT. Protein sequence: CASSIRQGSGDTQYF.

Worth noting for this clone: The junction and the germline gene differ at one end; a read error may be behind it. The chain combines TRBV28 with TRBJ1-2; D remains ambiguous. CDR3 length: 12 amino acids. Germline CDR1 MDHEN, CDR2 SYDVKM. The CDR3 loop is CASSLSEVPLSF. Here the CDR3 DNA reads TGTGCCAGCAGTTTGTCGGAGGTCCCCTTATCCTTC.

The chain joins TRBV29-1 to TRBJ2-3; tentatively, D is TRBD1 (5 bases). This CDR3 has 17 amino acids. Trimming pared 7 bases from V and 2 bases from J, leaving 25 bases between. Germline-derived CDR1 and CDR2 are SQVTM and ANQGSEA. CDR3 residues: CSAKGFPKELNTDTQYF. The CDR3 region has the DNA TGCAGCGCCAAGGGGTTTCCGAAGGAACTTAACACAGATACGCAGTATTTT.

The CDR3 DNA is TGTGCCAGCTTCTCGGACACTGAAGCTTTCTTT. It encodes CASFSDTEAFF. This chain links TRBV2 with TRBJ1-1; no reliable D call. V lost 8 bases, J lost 3 bases, and 7 bases lay in between. Per the germline V gene, CDR1 is SNHLY and CDR2 is FYNNEI. The CDR3 totals 11 residues.

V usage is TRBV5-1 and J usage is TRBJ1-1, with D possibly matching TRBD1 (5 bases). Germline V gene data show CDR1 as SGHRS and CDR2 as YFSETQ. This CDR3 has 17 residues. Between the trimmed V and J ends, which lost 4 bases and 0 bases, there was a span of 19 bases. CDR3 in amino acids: CASSPQRPGSLNTEAFF. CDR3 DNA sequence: TGCGCCAGCAGCCCTCAACGACCAGGGTCGCTGAACACTGAAGCTTTCTTT.

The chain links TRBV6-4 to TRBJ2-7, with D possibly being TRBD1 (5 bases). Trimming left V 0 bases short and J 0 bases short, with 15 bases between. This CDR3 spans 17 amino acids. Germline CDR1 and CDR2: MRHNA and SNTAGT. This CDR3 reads CASSDSRRQWISYEQYF. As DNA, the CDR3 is TGTGCCAGCAGTGACTCGAGGCGACAGTGGATCTCCTACGAGCAGTACTTC.

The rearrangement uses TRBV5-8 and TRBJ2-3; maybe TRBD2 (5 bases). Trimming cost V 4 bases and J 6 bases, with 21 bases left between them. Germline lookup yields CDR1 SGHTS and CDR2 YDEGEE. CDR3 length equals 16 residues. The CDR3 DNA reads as TGTGCCAGCAGCCCTCGGGGAGCCGATTCGGGGGATACGCAGTATTTT. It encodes CASSPRGADSGDTQYF.

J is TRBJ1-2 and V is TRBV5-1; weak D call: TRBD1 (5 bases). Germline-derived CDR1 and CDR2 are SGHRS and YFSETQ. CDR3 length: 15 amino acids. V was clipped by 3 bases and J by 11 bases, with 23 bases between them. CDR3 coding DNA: TGCGCCAGCAGCTCCGGGACTGGGGGTGGAAGAGCATACACCTTC. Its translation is CASSSGTGGGRAYTF.

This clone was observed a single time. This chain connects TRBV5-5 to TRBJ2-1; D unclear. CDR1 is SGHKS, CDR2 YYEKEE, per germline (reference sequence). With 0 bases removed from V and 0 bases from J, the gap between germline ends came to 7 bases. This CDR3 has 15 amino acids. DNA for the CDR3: TGTGCCAGCAGCTTGGAGTGGAGCTCCTACAATGAGCAGTTCTTC. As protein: CASSLEWSSYNEQFF.

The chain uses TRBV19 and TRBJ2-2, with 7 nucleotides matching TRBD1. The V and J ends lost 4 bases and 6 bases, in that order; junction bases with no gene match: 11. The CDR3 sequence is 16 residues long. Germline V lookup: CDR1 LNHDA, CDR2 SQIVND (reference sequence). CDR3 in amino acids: CASSTGTGAGSGELFF. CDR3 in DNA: TGTGCCAGTAGTACCGGAACAGGGGCCGGGTCCGGGGAGCTGTTTTTT.

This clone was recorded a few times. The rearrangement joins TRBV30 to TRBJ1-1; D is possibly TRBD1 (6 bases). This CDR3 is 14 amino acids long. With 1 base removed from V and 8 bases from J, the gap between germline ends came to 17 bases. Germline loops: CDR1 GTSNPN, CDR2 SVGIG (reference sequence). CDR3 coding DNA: TGTGCCTGGAGTGAAGGAACTAGCGGGACAGAAGCTTTCTTT. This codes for CAWSEGTSGTEAFF. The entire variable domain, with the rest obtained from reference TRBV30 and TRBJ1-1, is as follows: SQTIHQWPATLVQPVGSPLSLECTVEGTSNPNLYWYRQAAGRGLQLLFYSVGIGQISSEVPQNLSASRPQDRQFILSSKKLLLSDSGFYLCAWSEGTSGTEAFFGQGTRLTVV.